What follows are 9 T cell receptor beta chains derived from one specimen sequenced in a study of blood T cell repertoires in COVID-19. Sequenced by immunoSEQ multiplex PCR; TCRdb stores in-frame clones only, minus some. The sample gives more than 200,000 clones, 75% to 90% of which show up once; roughly 1.9% is in the top ten. Material: peripheral blood. The receptors were sampled from a man aged 25-45 years with active or convalescent COVID-19.

This clone was seen just once. V gene TRBV30 combines with J gene TRBJ1-2; tentative D call: TRBD1 (6 bases). The length of the CDR3 is 15 residues. Germline assignment: CDR1 GTSNPN and CDR2 SVGIG (reference sequence). Trimming cost V 0 bases and J 4 bases, with 15 bases left between them. The CDR3 is CAWSVLRGAFYGYTF. The CDR3 bases are TGTGCCTGGAGTGTACTCAGGGGCGCCTTCTATGGCTACACCTTC.

This clone was counted a few times. The V and J genes are TRBV7-6 and TRBJ1-6; TRBD1 matches at 9 bases. This CDR3 region has 17 residues. Germline CDR1 and CDR2: SGHVS and FNYEAQ. V lost 3 bases, J lost 8 bases, and 11 bases stayed unmatched. The CDR3 region is CASSLLTPGQGYSPLHF. The CDR3 nucleotides are TGTGCCAGCAGCTTGCTAACCCCGGGACAGGGATATTCACCCCTCCACTTT.

The rearrangement uses TRBV18 and TRBJ2-6; 10 nucleotides align to TRBD1. V lost 4 bases, J lost 1 base, and 10 bases stayed unmatched. The CDR3 sequence is 19 residues long. Germline V lookup: CDR1 KGHSH, CDR2 LQKENI. The CDR3 loop is CASSHAGQGGSSGANVLTF. The CDR3 DNA sequence: TGTGCCAGCTCACACGCAGGACAGGGGGGTTCATCTGGGGCCAACGTCCTGACTTTC.

V usage is TRBV12-5 and J usage is TRBJ1-2, with 7 bases fitting TRBD1. Germline CDR1 reads LGHNT; CDR2 reads FRNRAP. V trimming: 3 bases; J trimming: 10 bases; junction bases outside the gene matches: 5. This CDR3 is built from 12 residues. In DNA, the CDR3 is TGTGCTAGTGGTTTCGAGACAGGGCACTACACCTTC. This encodes CASGFETGHYTF.

The chain uses TRBV27 and TRBJ1-5; 12 positions agree with TRBD1. After removal of 4 bases from V and 5 bases from J, the junction contained 6 bases not matched to a gene. Germline loops: CDR1 MNHEY, CDR2 SMNVEV (reference sequence). The CDR3 length is 16 residues. CDR3 bases: TGTGCCAGCAGTTCTACCGGGACAGGGGGCGATCAGCCCCAGCATTTT. It translates to CASSSTGTGGDQPQHF.

This clone was counted once. The J gene is TRBJ2-7, the V gene TRBV29-1, with TRBD1 matching 9 bases. The CDR3 consists of 12 residues. V lost 7 bases and J lost 0; bases outside the gene matches: 1. Germline loops: CDR1 SQVTM, CDR2 ANQGSEA. CDR3 sequence: CSGGQGSYEQYF. The CDR3 nucleotides read TGCAGCGGGGGACAGGGCTCCTACGAGCAGTACTTC.

This CDR3 reads CASSGRGFTEAFF. The DNA for the CDR3 is TGTGCCAGCAGTGGAAGAGGTTTCACTGAAGCTTTCTTT. This chain joins TRBV2 and TRBJ1-1; no definite D call. Germline values: CDR1 SNHLY, CDR2 FYNNEI. The V and J ends lost 4 bases and 4 bases respectively, with 10 bases between them. The CDR3 length is 13 residues.

This rearrangement joins TRBV6-6 to TRBJ1-2; D is undetermined. V lost 2 bases to trimming and J lost 3 bases, with 4 bases between them. The CDR3 totals 12 residues. From germline, CDR1 is MNHNY and CDR2 SVGAGI (reference sequence). The CDR3 nucleotides are TGTGCCAGCAGTTACCAGGACTATGGCTACACCTTC. Translation gives CASSYQDYGYTF.

This clone was recorded once. This chain links TRBV7-9 with TRBJ1-2; no reliable D call. Germline V gives CDR1 SEHNR, CDR2 FQNEAQ (reference sequence). The CDR3 totals 16 residues. Trimming shortened V by 0 bases and J by 5 bases, and 16 bases separated the two germline ends. Written as DNA, the CDR3 is TGTGCCAGCAGCTTAGCGTCGCAGGCGCCTGATTATGGCTACACCTTC. It encodes CASSLASQAPDYGYTF.